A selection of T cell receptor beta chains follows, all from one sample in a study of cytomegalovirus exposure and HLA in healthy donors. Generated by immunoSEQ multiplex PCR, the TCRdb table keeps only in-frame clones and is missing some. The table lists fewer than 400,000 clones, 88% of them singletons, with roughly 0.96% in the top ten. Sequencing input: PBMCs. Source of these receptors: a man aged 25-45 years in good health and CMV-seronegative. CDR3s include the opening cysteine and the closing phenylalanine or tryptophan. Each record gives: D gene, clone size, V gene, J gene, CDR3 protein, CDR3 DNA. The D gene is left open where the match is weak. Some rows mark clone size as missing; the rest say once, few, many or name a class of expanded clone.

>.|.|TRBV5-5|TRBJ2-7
CASSLDQGLSYEQYF
TGTGCCAGCAGCTTGGACCAGGGATTATCCTACGAGCAGTACTTC
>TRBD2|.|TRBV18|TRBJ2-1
CASSPTSSVRNEQFF
TGTGCCAGCTCCCCGACTAGCTCCGTACGCAATGAGCAGTTCTTC
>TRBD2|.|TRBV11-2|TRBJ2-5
CASSLGTSGSSQETQYF
TGTGCCAGCAGCTTAGGGACTAGCGGGAGCAGCCAAGAGACCCAGTACTTC
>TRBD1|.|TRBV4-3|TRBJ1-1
CASSFGTANTEAFF
TGCGCCAGCAGCTTCGGGACAGCGAACACTGAAGCTTTCTTT
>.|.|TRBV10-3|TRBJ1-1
CAISKPIPNEDGGTEAFF
TGTGCCATCAGTAAACCAATCCCTAATGAAGACGGGGGCACTGAAGCTTTCTTT
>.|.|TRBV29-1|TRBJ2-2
CSVRDTGELFF
TGCAGCGTTCGGGACACCGGGGAGCTGTTTTTT
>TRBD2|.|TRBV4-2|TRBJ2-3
CASSQDLLAGGTDTQYF
TGTGCCAGCAGCCAAGATCTGCTAGCGGGGGGCACAGATACGCAGTATTTT
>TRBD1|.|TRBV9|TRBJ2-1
CASSTPQGAGSYNEQFF
TGTGCCAGCAGCACACCACAGGGGGCGGGATCCTACAATGAGCAGTTCTTC
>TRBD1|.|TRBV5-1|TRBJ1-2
CASSLDRGAGYTF
TGCGCCAGCAGCTTGGACAGGGGTGCCGGCTACACCTTC
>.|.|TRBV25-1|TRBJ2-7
CASSESPPGRVHEQYF
TGTGCCAGCAGTGAATCACCGCCGGGCAGGGTCCACGAGCAGTACTTC
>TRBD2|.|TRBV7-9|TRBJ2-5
CASSPRAGKETQYF
TGTGCCAGCAGCCCACGAGCGGGGAAGGAGACCCAGTACTTC
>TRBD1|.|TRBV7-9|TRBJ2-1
CASSGWTGGDEQFF
TGTGCCAGCAGCGGTTGGACAGGCGGCGATGAGCAGTTCTTC
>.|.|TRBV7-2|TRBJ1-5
CASSFSRSEGPQHF
TGTGCCAGCAGCTTCAGCCGGTCCGAGGGGCCCCAGCATTTT
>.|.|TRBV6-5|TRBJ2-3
CASRRGGAADTQYF
TGTGCCAGCAGAAGGGGGGGGGCCGCAGATACGCAGTATTTT
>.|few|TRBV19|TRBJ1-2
CASTRQELYGYTF
TGTGCCAGTACTCGACAGGAGCTCTATGGCTACACCTTC
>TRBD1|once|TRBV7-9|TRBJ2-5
CASSLVTGGDETQYF
TGTGCCAGCAGCTTAGTGACAGGGGGGGACGAGACCCAGTACTTC
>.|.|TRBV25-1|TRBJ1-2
CASSEYLTGIDGYTF
TGTGCCAGCAGTGAATATCTAACAGGGATCGATGGCTACACCTTC
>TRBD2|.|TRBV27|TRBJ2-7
CASRTGGTRHEQYF
TGTGCCAGCAGGACGGGGGGAACGCGCCACGAGCAGTACTTC
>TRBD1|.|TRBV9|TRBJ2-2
CASTTGGGTGELFF
TGTGCCAGCACCACAGGGGGAGGCACCGGGGAGCTGTTTTTT
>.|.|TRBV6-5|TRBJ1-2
CASSYFSIYGYTF
TGTGCCAGCAGTTACTTTAGCATCTATGGCTACACCTTC
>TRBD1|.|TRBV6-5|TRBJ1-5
CASSQTGRQPQHF
TGTGCCAGCAGCCAGACAGGGCGCCAGCCCCAGCATTTT
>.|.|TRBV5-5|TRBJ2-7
CASRPLQGFSYEQYF
TGTGCCAGCAGACCATTACAGGGCTTCTCCTACGAGCAGTACTTC
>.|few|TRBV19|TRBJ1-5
CASSIVDGSRSRQPQHF
TGTGCCAGTAGTATAGTGGATGGGAGCAGGTCAAGGCAGCCCCAGCATTTT
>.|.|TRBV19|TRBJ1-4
CASQYSRGLTNEKLFF
TGTGCCAGTCAGTACTCCAGGGGCCTAACGAATGAAAAACTGTTTTTT
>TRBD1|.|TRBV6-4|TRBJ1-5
CASSVNPGQGQPQHF
TGTGCCAGCAGTGTCAATCCGGGACAGGGGCAGCCCCAGCATTTT
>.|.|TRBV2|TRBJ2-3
CARKRTPFSTDTQYF
TGTGCCAGAAAAAGGACTCCTTTTAGCACAGATACGCAGTATTTT
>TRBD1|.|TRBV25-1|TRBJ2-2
CASSDTGTGGTGELFF
TGTGCCAGCAGTGATACCGGGACAGGGGGTACCGGGGAGCTGTTTTTT
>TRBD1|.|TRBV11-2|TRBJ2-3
CASSLGTGVNTDTQYF
TGTGCCAGCAGCTTAGGAACAGGGGTTAACACAGATACGCAGTATTTT
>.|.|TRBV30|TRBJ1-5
CAWSLGVLQPQHF
TGTGCCTGGAGTCTAGGAGTGCTCCAGCCCCAGCATTTT
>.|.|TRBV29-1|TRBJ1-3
CSVEDLTGRRNTIYF
TGCAGCGTTGAAGATCTCACAGGGCGTAGAAACACCATATATTTT
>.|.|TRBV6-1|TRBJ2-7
CATSRLLQGLDEQYF
TGTGCCACCTCTCGCCTGCTGCAGGGCCTCGACGAGCAGTACTTC